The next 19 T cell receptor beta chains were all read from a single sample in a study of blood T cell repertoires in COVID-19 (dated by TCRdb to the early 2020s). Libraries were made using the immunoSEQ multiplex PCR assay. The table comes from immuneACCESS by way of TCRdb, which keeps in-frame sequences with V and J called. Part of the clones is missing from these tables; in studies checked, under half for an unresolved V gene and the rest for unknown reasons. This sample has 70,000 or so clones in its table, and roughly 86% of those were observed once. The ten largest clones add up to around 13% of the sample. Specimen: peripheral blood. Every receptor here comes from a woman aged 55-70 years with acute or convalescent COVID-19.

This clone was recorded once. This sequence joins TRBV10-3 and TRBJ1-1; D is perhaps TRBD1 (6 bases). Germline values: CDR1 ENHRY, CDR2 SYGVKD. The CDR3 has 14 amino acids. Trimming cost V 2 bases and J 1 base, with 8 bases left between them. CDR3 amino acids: CAISEPDRNTEAFF. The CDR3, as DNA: TGTGCCATCAGTGAGCCGGACAGGAACACTGAAGCTTTCTTT.

CDR3 amino acids: CASSRQTETQYF. The CDR3, as DNA: TGTGCCAGCAGCCGACAGACAGAGACCCAGTACTTC. J is TRBJ2-5 and V is TRBV6-1; D is possibly TRBD1 (5 bases). The germline gives CDR1 MNHNS, CDR2 SASEGT. The CDR3 runs to 12 residues. V gave up 6 bases and J gave up 4 bases, with 9 bases separating them.

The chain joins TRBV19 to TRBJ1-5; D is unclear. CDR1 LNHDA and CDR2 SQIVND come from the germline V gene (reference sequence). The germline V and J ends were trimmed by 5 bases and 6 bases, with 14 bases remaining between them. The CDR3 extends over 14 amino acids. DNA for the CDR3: TGTGCCAGTAGTCCGGGAGGGAGGAGTCAGCCCCAGCATTTT. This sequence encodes CASSPGGRSQPQHF.

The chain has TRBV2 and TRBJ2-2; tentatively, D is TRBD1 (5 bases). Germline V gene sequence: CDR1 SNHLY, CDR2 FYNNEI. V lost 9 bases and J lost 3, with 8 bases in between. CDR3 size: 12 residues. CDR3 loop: CASMTDTGELFF. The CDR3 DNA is TGTGCCAGTATGACAGACACCGGGGAGCTGTTTTTT.

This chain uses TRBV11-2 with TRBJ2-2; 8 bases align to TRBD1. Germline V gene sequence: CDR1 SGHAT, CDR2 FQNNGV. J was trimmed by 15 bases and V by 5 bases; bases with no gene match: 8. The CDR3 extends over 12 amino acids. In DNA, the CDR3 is TGTGCCAGCAGCCGGACAGGGCGGTCGGTGTTTTTT. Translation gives CASSRTGRSVFF. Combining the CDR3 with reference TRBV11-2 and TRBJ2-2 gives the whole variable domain EAGVAQSPRYKIIEKRQSVAFWCNPISGHATLYWYQQILGQGPKLLIQFQNNGVVDDSQLPKDRFSAERLKGVDSTLKIQPAKLEDSAVYLCASSRTGRSVFFGEGSRLTVL.

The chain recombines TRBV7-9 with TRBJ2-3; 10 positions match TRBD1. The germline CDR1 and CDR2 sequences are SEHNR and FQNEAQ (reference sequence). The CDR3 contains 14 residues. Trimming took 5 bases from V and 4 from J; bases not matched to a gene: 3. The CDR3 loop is CASSPGTGADTQYF. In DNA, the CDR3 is TGTGCCAGCAGCCCCGGGACAGGGGCAGATACGCAGTATTTT.

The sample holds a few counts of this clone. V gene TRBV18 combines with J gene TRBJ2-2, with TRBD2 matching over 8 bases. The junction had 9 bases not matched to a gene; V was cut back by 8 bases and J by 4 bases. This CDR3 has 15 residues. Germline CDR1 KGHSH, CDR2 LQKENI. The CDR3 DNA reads TGTGCCAGCAGCCGGGGGGGCCACGGCACCGGGGAGCTGTTTTTT. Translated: CASSRGGHGTGELFF.

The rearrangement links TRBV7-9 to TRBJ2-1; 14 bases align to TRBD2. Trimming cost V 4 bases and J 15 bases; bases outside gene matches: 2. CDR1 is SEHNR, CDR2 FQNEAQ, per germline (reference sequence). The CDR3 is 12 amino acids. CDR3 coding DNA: TGTGCCAGCAGCTCGGGACTAGCGGGGGTGTTCTTC. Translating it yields CASSSGLAGVFF.

The CDR3: CASSLSRATDTQYF. The CDR3 region has the DNA TGTGCCAGCAGCTTGAGCAGGGCGACAGATACGCAGTATTTT. The chain employs TRBV7-2 and TRBJ2-3; tentatively, D is TRBD1 (5 bases). CDR3 length: 14 amino acids. Germline V gives CDR1 SGHTA, CDR2 FQGNSA. Trimming cost V 3 bases and J 3 bases, with 10 bases left between them.

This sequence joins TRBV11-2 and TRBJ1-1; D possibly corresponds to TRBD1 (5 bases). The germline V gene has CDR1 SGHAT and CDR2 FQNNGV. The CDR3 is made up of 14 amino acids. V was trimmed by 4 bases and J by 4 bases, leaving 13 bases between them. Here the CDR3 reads CASSSGRVPTEAFF. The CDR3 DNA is TGTGCCAGCAGCTCTGGCAGGGTGCCCACTGAAGCTTTCTTT.

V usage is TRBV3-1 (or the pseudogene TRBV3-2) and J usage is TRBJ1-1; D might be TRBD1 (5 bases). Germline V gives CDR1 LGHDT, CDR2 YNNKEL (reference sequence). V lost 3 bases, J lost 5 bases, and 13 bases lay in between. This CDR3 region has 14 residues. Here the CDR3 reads CASSHTERGTEAFF. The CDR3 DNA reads TGTGCCAGCAGCCATACAGAAAGGGGAACTGAAGCTTTCTTT.

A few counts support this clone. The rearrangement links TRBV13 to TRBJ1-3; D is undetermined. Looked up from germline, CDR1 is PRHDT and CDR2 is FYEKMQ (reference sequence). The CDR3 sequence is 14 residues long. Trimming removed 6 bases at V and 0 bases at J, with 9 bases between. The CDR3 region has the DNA TGTGCCAGCAGGTTTAGTGGCTCTGGAAACACCATATATTTT. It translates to CASRFSGSGNTIYF.

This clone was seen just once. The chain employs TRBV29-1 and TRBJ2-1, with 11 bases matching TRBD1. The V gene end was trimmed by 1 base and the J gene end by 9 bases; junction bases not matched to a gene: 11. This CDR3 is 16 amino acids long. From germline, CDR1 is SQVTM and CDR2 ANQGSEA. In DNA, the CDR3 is TGCAGCGTTGAAGGCCAGGGACAGGGGGGGGTTCTTGAGCAGTTCTTC. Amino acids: CSVEGQGQGGVLEQFF.

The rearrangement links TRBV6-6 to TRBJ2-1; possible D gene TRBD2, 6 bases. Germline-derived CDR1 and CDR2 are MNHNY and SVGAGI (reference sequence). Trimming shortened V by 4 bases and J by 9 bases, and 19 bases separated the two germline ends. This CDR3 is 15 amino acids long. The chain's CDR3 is CASSLGLSFQTEQFF. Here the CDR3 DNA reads TGTGCCAGCAGTTTAGGACTATCATTCCAAACTGAGCAGTTCTTC.

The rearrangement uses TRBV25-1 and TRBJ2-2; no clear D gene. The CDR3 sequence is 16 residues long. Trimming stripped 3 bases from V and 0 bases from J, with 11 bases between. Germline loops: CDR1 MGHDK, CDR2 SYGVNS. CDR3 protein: CASSDTARSNTGELFF. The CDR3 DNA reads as TGTGCCAGCAGTGATACCGCTAGGTCGAACACCGGGGAGCTGTTTTTT.

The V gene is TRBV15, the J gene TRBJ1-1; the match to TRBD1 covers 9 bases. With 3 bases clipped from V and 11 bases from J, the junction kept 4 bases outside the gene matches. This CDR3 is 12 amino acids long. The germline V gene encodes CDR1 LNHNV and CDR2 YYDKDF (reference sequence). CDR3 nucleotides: TGTGCCACCAGCAGCAGGACAGGGGACGCTTTCTTT. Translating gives CATSSRTGDAFF.

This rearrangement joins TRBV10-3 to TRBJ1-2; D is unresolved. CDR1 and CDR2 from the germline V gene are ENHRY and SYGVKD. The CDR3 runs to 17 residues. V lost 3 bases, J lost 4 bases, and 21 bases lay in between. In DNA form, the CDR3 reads TGTGCCATCAGTGATCTCGGCGGGTTTGGCGTTGGCTATGGCTACACCTTC. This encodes CAISDLGGFGVGYGYTF.

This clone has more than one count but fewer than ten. CDR3 bases: TGTGCCAGCAGCCAGCGGAGGGGGCGGACGCCGAACACTGAAGCTTTCTTT. Protein product: CASSQRRGRTPNTEAFF. The chain joins TRBV5-8 to TRBJ1-1; 7 nucleotides line up with TRBD1. This CDR3 is 17 amino acids long. Germline V gene data show CDR1 as SGHTS and CDR2 as YDEGEE. The J segment lost 1 base and the V segment lost 4 bases, leaving 13 bases of the junction unmatched.

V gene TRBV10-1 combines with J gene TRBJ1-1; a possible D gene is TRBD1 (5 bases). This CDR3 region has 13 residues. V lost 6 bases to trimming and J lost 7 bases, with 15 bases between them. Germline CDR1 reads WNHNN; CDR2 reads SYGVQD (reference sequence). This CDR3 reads CASRPQGTGEAFF. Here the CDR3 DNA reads TGCGCCAGCAGACCTCAGGGAACAGGTGAAGCTTTCTTT.